This entry lists 6 T cell receptor beta chains sequenced from one sample in a study of TIL therapy for anti-PD-1-resistant metastatic lung cancer listed by TCRdb under 2021. The sample's time point label, in plain terms: pre-treatment sample, taken before nivolumab and TIL therapy. Using bias-controlled multiplex PCR with the immunoSEQ v3 hsTCRB kit, the TCR beta CDR3 regions were amplified from genomic DNA. The immuneACCESS repertoire file appears here via TCRdb, limited to in-frame rearrangements. These files lack a portion of the clones; in checked studies, under half of the deficit traces to unresolved V genes, and the cause of the others is not known. Present in this sample are 55,000 to 60,000 clones, 70% to 75% of which were seen just once. The ten largest clonotypes hold 1.5% to 2% of the sample. The sequenced sample was blood, obtained at baseline. The source of these receptors is a person between 30 and 79 years old with non-small cell lung cancer.

The rearrangement uses TRBV5-4 and TRBJ2-7, with 14 bases identical to TRBD2. Germline V gene sequence: CDR1 SGHNT, CDR2 YYREEE (reference sequence). V gave up 5 bases and J gave up 6 bases; unmatched junction bases: 4. This CDR3 contains 14 residues. The CDR3 region is CASSGLAGGSEQYF. The CDR3, as DNA: TGTGCCAGCAGTGGACTAGCGGGGGGAAGCGAGCAGTACTTC. Together with reference TRBV5-4 and TRBJ2-7, the CDR3 gives the full variable domain: ETGVTQSPTHLIKTRGQQVTLRCSSQSGHNTVSWYQQALGQGPQFIFQYYREEENGRGNFPPRFSGLQFPNYSSELNVNALELDDSALYLCASSGLAGGSEQYFGPGTRLTVT.

The chain has TRBV14 and TRBJ1-6, with D possibly being TRBD1 (5 bases). V lost 4 bases and J lost 9, with 19 bases in between. Germline V gene lookup returns CDR1 SGHDN and CDR2 FVKESK. The CDR3 extends over 16 amino acids. CDR3 sequence reads: CASSRIRGRWGSPLHF. CDR3 in DNA: TGTGCCAGCAGCCGAATACGGGGCCGTTGGGGTTCACCCCTCCACTTT.

The chain couples TRBV5-4 to TRBJ2-3; no definite D call. The CDR3 totals 11 residues. Looked up from germline, CDR1 is SGHNT and CDR2 is YYREEE (reference sequence). V was pared by 5 bases and J by 6 bases, with 7 bases between. The CDR3: CASSQADTQYF. DNA for the CDR3: TGTGCCAGCAGTCAAGCGGATACGCAGTATTTT.

This clone has a single count. V and J are TRBV6-6 and TRBJ2-1; D gene uncertain. V was clipped by 2 bases and J by 2 bases, with 13 bases between them. CDR3 length: 16 residues. The germline gives CDR1 MNHNY, CDR2 SVGAGI (reference sequence). The chain's CDR3 is CASSYSLSVTYNEQFF. CDR3 nucleotide sequence: TGTGCCAGCAGTTACAGTTTATCAGTAACCTACAATGAGCAGTTCTTC.

A few counts support this clone. The rearrangement joins TRBV7-2 to TRBJ1-5; no clear D gene. Germline V CDR1 and CDR2: SGHTA, FQGNSA. V lost 7 bases and J lost 0, with 16 bases in between. This CDR3 is 16 amino acids long. The DNA of the CDR3 is TGTGCCAGCACCCCCCTCGGTGGGTATAGCAATCAGCCCCAGCATTTT. Its protein is CASTPLGGYSNQPQHF.

Only a few counts were recorded for this clone. The rearrangement joins TRBV28 to TRBJ1-1; TRBD1 matches at 10 bases. V dropped 7 bases and J dropped 11; count of bases not matched to a gene: 7. The CDR3 runs 12 residues. Germline-derived CDR1 and CDR2 are MDHEN and SYDVKM. DNA for the CDR3: TGTGCCAGCAAAATCTCGGGACAGGGGGCTTTCTTT. This gives the protein CASKISGQGAFF.